A selection of T cell receptor beta chains follows, all from one sample in a study of T-cell reconstitution after alpha-beta-depleted transplantation in children. MiXCR, applied by TCRdb to the PCR reads, yields one record per CDR3 protein. Among roughly 100,000 distinct CDR3 sequences listed, approximately 6% were seen once. Sample: PBMCs, mostly from graft donor cells, taken 60 days after TCRalphabeta/CD19-depleted stem cell transplant. These receptors came from a female patient aged 2-9 years who had a stem cell transplant for Fanconi anemia, so the T cells may come from the graft donor. Both conserved end residues are part of each CDR3. D genes are given only for firm matches. Clone sizes are given selectively: once, few, many, or a class where the clone is expanded.

d_call	v_call	j_call	clone_size	cdr3_nt	cdr3_aa
TRBD2	TRBV4-2	TRBJ2-7	many	TGTGCCAGCAGCCACCTAGCGGGGGGGTCTTACACCTACGAGCAGTACTTC	CASSHLAGGSYTYEQYF
-	TRBV29-1	TRBJ2-5	many	TGCAGCGTTGAATCGGGAGCCCTTTATATAGAGACCCAGTACTTC	CSVESGALYIETQYF
-	TRBV9	TRBJ2-1	few	TGTGCCAGCAGCGTAAGGGCTTGGGGAGAAAACAATGAGCAGTTCTTC	CASSVRAWGENNEQFF
TRBD2	TRBV5-1	TRBJ2-7	many	TGCGCCAGCAGCCCTAGACTAGCGGGGGGCCCCTACGAGCAGTACTTC	CASSPRLAGGPYEQYF
TRBD2	TRBV12-3/TRBV12-4	TRBJ2-7	-	TGTGCCAGCAGTTTCCGGGGACTATACTACGAGCAGTACTTC	CASSFRGLYYEQYF
-	TRBV12-3/TRBV12-4	TRBJ2-7	many	TGTGCCAGCAGTTTATTAATGGGGAGTTACGAGCAGTACTTC	CASSLLMGSYEQYF
TRBD2	TRBV12-3/TRBV12-4	TRBJ2-3	many	TGTGCCAGCAGTTTACGGGGGGACCATACAGATACGCAGTATTTT	CASSLRGDHTDTQYF
-	TRBV20-1	TRBJ2-2	many	TGCAGTGCTATATCCGGGGCGAACACCGGGGAGCTGTTTTTT	CSAISGANTGELFF
-	TRBV4-1	TRBJ2-1	many	TGCGCCAGCAGCCAAAACAGGGAAACCCACAATGAGCAGTTCTTC	CASSQNRETHNEQFF
TRBD1	TRBV5-1	TRBJ1-2	-	TGCGCCAGCAGCTACCGGGACAGCTATGGCTACACCTTC	CASSYRDSYGYTF
-	TRBV7-9	TRBJ1-6	many	TGTGCCAGCAGCTCCACCGGGACACGATATTCACCCCTCCACTTT	CASSSTGTRYSPLHF
TRBD2	TRBV7-8	TRBJ2-2	many	TGTGCCAGCACCTTAGCTGTCCCAACGGCGGGAGGGAACACCGGGGAGCTGTTTTTT	CASTLAVPTAGGNTGELFF
-	TRBV9	TRBJ2-3	-	TGTGCCAGCAGCGTAGGGAGGGGGTCAGATACGCAGTATTTT	CASSVGRGSDTQYF
TRBD2	TRBV7-2	TRBJ2-5	many	TGTGCCAGCAGCGGTAAATTTTTAGCGGGGTCCCAAGAGACCCAGTACTTC	CASSGKFLAGSQETQYF
-	TRBV18	TRBJ2-3	-	TGTGCCAGCTCACTGAGACCGGGACCGGAACACTCAGATACGCAGTATTTT	CASSLRPGPEHSDTQYF
TRBD2	TRBV9	TRBJ2-2	many	TGTGCCAGCAGCGTAGAGGGCGGACTAGCGGAAACCGGGGAGCTGTTTTTT	CASSVEGGLAETGELFF
TRBD2	TRBV7-8	TRBJ2-1	many	TGTGCCAGCAGCTTAGATTCCCGAATAGCGGGAGGGCCGAATGAGCAGTTCTTC	CASSLDSRIAGGPNEQFF
-	TRBV10-3	TRBJ2-2	many	TGTGCCATCAGTGAGCTCGCGGGCGTCACCGGGGAGCTGTTTTTT	CAISELAGVTGELFF
-	TRBV14	TRBJ1-3	many	TGTGCCAGCAGCCAAGATAGGGCACAATTCGTCTCTGGAAACACCATATATTTT	CASSQDRAQFVSGNTIYF
TRBD1	TRBV28	TRBJ1-1	many	TGTGCCAGCAGGGCCGGGACAGGGAACACTGAAGCTTTCTTT	CASRAGTGNTEAFF
-	TRBV9	TRBJ2-5	many	TGTGCCAGCAGCGCTCGCGGTTTAGGGGAGACCCAGTACTTC	CASSARGLGETQYF
TRBD1	TRBV28	TRBJ2-7	many	TGTGCCAGCAGTTTATTTACAGGGGGGTACGAGCAGTACTTC	CASSLFTGGYEQYF
TRBD2	TRBV11-2	TRBJ2-1	many	TGTGCCAGCAGCCCTCTACGACTAGCGGGAGACCCTGAGCAGTTCTTC	CASSPLRLAGDPEQFF
-	TRBV4-1	TRBJ2-2	many	TGCGCCAGCAGCCCCTTGTCCGGGGAGCTGTTTTTT	CASSPLSGELFF
-	TRBV28	TRBJ2-3	many	TGTGCCAGCAGTTTCATCAGCGATACGCAGTATTTT	CASSFISDTQYF
-	TRBV5-1	TRBJ1-5	few	TGCGCCAGCAGCCCGGGACGTCCGAATCAGCCCCAGCATTTT	CASSPGRPNQPQHF
TRBD2	TRBV7-3	TRBJ2-3	many	TGTGCCAGCAGCTTAATGGGCGGGGGGACAGATACGCAGTATTTT	CASSLMGGGTDTQYF
-	TRBV14	TRBJ2-7	few	TGTGCCAGCAGCCAATACCAGACGTCCCGAACCTACGAGCAGTACTTC	CASSQYQTSRTYEQYF
TRBD2	TRBV2	TRBJ2-1	many	TGTGCCAGCAGTCGTTATCAGCTAGCGGGAGTCTACAATGAGCAGTTCTTC	CASSRYQLAGVYNEQFF